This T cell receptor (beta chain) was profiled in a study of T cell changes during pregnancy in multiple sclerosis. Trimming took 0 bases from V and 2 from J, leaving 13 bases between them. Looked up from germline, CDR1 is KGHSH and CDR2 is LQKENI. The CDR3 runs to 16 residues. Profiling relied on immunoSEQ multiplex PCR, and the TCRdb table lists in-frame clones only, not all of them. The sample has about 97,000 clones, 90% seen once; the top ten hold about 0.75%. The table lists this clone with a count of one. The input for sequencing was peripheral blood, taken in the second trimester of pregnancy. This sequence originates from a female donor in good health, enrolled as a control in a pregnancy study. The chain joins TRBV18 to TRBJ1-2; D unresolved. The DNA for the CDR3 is TGTGCCAGCTCACCACCTGAGGGTAGACAAAACTATGGCTACACCTTC. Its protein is CASSPPEGRQNYGYTF.